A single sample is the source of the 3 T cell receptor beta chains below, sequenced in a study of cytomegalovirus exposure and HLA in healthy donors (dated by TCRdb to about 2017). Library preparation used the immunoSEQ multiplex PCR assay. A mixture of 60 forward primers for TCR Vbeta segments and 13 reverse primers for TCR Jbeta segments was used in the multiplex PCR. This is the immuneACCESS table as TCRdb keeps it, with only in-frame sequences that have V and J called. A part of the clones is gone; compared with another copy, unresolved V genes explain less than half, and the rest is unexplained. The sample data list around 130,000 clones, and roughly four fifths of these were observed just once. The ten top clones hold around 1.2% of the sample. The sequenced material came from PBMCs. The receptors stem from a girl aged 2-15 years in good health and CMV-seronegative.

The DNA of the CDR3 is TGTGCCAGCAGCGCGCCCAGGAGCAATCAGCCCCAGCATTTT. Translated: CASSAPRSNQPQHF. The chain is built from TRBV7-9 and TRBJ1-5, with D unresolved. Trimming removed 5 bases at V and 1 base at J, with 9 bases between. Germline V gene data show CDR1 as SEHNR and CDR2 as FQNEAQ (reference sequence). The CDR3 consists of 14 residues.

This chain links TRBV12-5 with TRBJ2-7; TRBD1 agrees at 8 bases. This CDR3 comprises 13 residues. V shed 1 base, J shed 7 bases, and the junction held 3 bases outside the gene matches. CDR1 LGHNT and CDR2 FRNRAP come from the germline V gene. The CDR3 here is CASGLGRGLEQYF. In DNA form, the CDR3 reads TGTGCTAGTGGTTTGGGCAGGGGGCTTGAGCAGTACTTC.

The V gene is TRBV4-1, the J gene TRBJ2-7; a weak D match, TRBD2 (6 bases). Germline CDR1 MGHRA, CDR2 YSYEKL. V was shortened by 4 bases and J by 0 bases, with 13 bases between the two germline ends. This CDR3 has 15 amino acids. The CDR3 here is CASSPGLDGSYEQYF. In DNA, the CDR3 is TGCGCCAGCAGCCCGGGACTGGACGGCTCCTACGAGCAGTACTTC.